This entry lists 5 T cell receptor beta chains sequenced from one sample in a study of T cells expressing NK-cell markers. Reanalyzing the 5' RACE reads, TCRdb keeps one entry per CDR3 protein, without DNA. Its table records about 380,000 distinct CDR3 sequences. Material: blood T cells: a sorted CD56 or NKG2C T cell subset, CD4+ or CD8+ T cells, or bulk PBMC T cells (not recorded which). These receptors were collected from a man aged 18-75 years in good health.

CDR3: CASSLAGIEQYF. The rearrangement joins TRBV7-8 to TRBJ2-7. CDR1 and CDR2 from the germline V gene are SGHVS and FQNEAQ. This CDR3 has 12 amino acids.

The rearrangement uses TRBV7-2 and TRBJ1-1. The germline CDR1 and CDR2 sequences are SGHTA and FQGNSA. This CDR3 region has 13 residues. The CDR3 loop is CASSSQVNTEAFF.

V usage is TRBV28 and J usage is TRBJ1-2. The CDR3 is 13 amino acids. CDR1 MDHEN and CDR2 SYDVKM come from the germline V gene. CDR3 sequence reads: CASSNQASYGYTF.

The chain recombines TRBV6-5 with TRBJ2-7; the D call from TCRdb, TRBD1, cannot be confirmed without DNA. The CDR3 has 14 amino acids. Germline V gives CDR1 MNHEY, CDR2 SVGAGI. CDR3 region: CASSHQGQSYEQYF.

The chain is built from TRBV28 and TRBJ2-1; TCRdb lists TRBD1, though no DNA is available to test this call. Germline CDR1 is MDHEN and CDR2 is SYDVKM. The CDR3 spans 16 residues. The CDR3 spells CASSFWRAGRYNEQFF.